The 25 T cell receptor beta chains below were found in one sample sequenced in a study of blood T cells in healthy people across ages. Combining a sample-barcoded 5' primer with a J-beta primer mix, a second PCR ran for roughly 6 to 12 cycles. TCRdb fed the 5' RACE reads into MiXCR, producing one record per CDR3 protein. There are about 540,000 distinct CDR3 sequences in the sample; around 24% occur only once, and roughly 10% lies in the top ten. The sample also formed part of further work on T cells of mothers and their children.

Sequencing was done on a sample of blood. The source of these receptors is a boy aged 10-17 years in good health.

CDR3 sequence (DNA): TGTGCCAGCAGCCAAGGCCCGGGCCCCAAGACCCAGTACTTC. Its protein product is CASSQGPGPKTQYF. V is TRBV3-1 and J is TRBJ2-5; D gene unclear. CDR1 and CDR2 from the germline V gene are LGHDT and YNNKEL (reference sequence). Trimming stripped 1 base from V and 6 bases from J, with 12 bases between. CDR3 length equals 14 residues.

The V and J genes are TRBV11-1 and TRBJ2-4; TRBD2 matches 10 bases. In germline, CDR1 is SGHAT, CDR2 FQDESV (reference sequence). J was trimmed by 1 base and V by 5 bases; bases with no gene match: 23. The length of the CDR3 is 22 residues. The CDR3 DNA reads as TGTGCCAGCAGCCCGAACCTGGGACTAGCGAAACCCTCCGGGGGGGCCAAAAACATTCAGTACTTC. Amino acids: CASSPNLGLAKPSGGAKNIQYF.

V usage is TRBV28 and J usage is TRBJ2-5, with 7 bases lining up with TRBD1. The end of the DNA aligns better with TRBJ2-7, so the J call may be wrong. Germline CDR1 is MDHEN and CDR2 is SYDVKM. The CDR3 runs to 13 residues. CDR3 in DNA: TGTGCCAGCAGTATGGGGACAGTCGACGAGCAGTACTTC. Protein: CASSMGTVDEQYF.

The chain has TRBV27 and TRBJ2-5; TRBD2 aligns across 14 bases. The J call may be mistaken, given a closer DNA end match to TRBJ2-1. CDR3 length: 16 amino acids. Germline CDR1 reads MNHEY; CDR2 reads SMNVEV (reference sequence). The CDR3 region is CASSSGTSGGGHEQFF. CDR3 in DNA: TGTGCCAGCAGTTCCGGGACTAGCGGGGGAGGGCATGAGCAGTTCTTC.

The CDR3 coding sequence is TGTGCCACCAGTGATATCAAAGGGTCGGATACGCAGTATTTT. Its protein product is CATSDIKGSDTQYF. The chain has TRBV24-1 and TRBJ2-3; D not certain. The V gene's germline CDR1 is KGHDR and CDR2 SFDVKD. The germline V and J ends were trimmed by 3 bases and 6 bases, with 12 bases remaining between them. The CDR3 totals 14 residues.

The chain recombines TRBV5-5 with TRBJ2-5, with D possibly matching TRBD2 (5 bases). The germline V gene has CDR1 SGHKS and CDR2 YYEKEE (reference sequence). CDR3 size: 15 residues. V lost 4 bases, J lost 0 bases, and 13 bases lay in between. CDR3 amino acids: CASSGRTDYQETQYF. The DNA for the CDR3 is TGTGCCAGCAGCGGAAGGACGGACTACCAAGAGACCCAGTACTTC.

The rearrangement links TRBV20-1 to TRBJ1-5, with D possibly matching TRBD1 (6 bases). The CDR3 is 14 residues long. Germline-derived CDR1 and CDR2 are DFQATT and SNEGSKA (reference sequence). Trimming stripped 3 bases from V and 5 bases from J, with 14 bases between. CDR3 sequence reads: CSARELGADQPQHF. CDR3 in DNA: TGCAGTGCTAGGGAGTTGGGGGCGGATCAGCCCCAGCATTTT.

This clonotype has just a few counts. The genes are TRBV18 and TRBJ1-1; D call uncertain. The germline CDR1 and CDR2 sequences are KGHSH and LQKENI. V was shortened by 3 bases and J by 5 bases, with 10 bases between the two germline ends. The CDR3 extends over 13 amino acids. For the CDR3, the DNA is TGTGCCAGCTCACCGATACACGAAACTGAAGCTTTCTTT. Encoded protein: CASSPIHETEAFF. Full variable domain (missing parts from reference TRBV18 and TRBJ1-1): NAGVMQNPRHLVRRRGQEARLRCSPMKGHSHVYWYRQLPEEGLKFMVYLQKENIIDESGMPKERFSAEFPKEGPSILRIQQVVRGDSAAYFCASSPIHETEAFFGQGTRLTVV.

This clonotype showed up just a few times. The rearrangement joins TRBV28 to TRBJ1-1, with D unresolved. This CDR3 has 13 amino acids. V lost 5 bases and J 4 bases, leaving 11 bases between the germline ends. CDR1 and CDR2 (germline): MDHEN, SYDVKM. CDR3: CASSPTPTTEAFF. The CDR3 nucleotides read TGTGCCAGCAGTCCCACACCGACCACTGAAGCTTTCTTT.

This clonotype was counted once. J is TRBJ2-5 and V is TRBV20-1; 8 nucleotides match TRBD1. The CDR3 is 13 amino acids. J lost 5 bases, V lost 7 bases, and 9 bases had no gene match. Germline lookup yields CDR1 DFQATT and CDR2 SNEGSKA (reference sequence). In DNA, the CDR3 is TGCAGTGGGTCCCAGGGGGCATCGGAGACCCAGTACTTC. It is translated as CSGSQGASETQYF.

There are a few counts of this clonotype. V is TRBV6-5 and J is TRBJ2-5, with 8 bases fitting TRBD1. Trimming took 5 bases from V and 6 from J; bases not matched to a gene: 11. The germline V gene encodes CDR1 MNHEY and CDR2 SVGAGI. The CDR3 runs to 15 residues. The CDR3 sequence: CASSPPWTGIKTQYF. The CDR3, as DNA: TGTGCCAGCAGTCCTCCTTGGACAGGGATTAAGACCCAGTACTTC.

This clonotype came up many times. The junction departs from the called germline gene at one end, perhaps through a read error. This rearrangement joins TRBV2 to TRBJ1-1; D not resolved. The CDR3 loop spans 12 amino acids. Germline V gene sequence: CDR1 SNHLY, CDR2 FYNNEI. This chain's CDR3 is CASSELSQLATF. CDR3 DNA: TGTGCCAGCAGTGAATTATCCCAGTTGGCGACCTTT.

This clonotype was picked up many times. The genes are TRBV28 and TRBJ2-5; D is possibly TRBD2 (5 bases). The CDR3 runs 14 residues. Per germline, CDR1 MDHEN and CDR2 SYDVKM. The V gene lost 5 bases and the J gene lost 5 bases, with 15 bases spanning the gap. The CDR3 DNA reads TGTGCCAGCAGTGGATCAATGAGGGCTGAGACCCAGTACTTC. Translation gives CASSGSMRAETQYF.

The chain links TRBV3-1 to TRBJ2-2; 11 bases line up with TRBD1. The CDR3 runs to 17 residues. V shed 2 bases, J shed 5 bases, and the junction held 7 bases outside the gene matches. Germline V gives CDR1 LGHDT, CDR2 YNNKEL (reference sequence). The CDR3, as DNA: TGTGCCAGCAGCCAATTGTCAGGGACAGGGGGAACCGGGGAGCTGTTTTTT. It translates to CASSQLSGTGGTGELFF.

The chain is built from TRBV4-3 and TRBJ2-5; TRBD2 agrees at 11 bases. TRBJ2-1 explains the end of the DNA better; the J call may be wrong. The CDR3 covers 16 residues. Germline assignment: CDR1 LGHNA and CDR2 YSLEER. CDR3 region: CASSQVWIAGGYEQFF. CDR3 coding DNA: TGCGCCAGCAGCCAAGTCTGGATAGCGGGAGGGTACGAGCAGTTCTTC.

This clonotype was counted between two and nine times. The V gene is TRBV4-2, the J gene TRBJ2-1; D ambiguous. CDR1 is LGHNA and CDR2 is YNFKEQ in the germline V gene. V lost 2 bases and J lost 5, with 7 bases in between. CDR3 length: 13 amino acids. CDR3: CASSQRPNNEQFF. For the CDR3, the DNA is TGTGCCAGCAGCCAACGCCCCAACAATGAGCAGTTCTTC.

The gene calls are TRBV7-3 and TRBJ2-5; 10 bases line up with TRBD2. The J call is in doubt because the DNA end fits TRBJ2-1 better. Germline V lookup: CDR1 SGHTA, CDR2 FQGTGA. This CDR3 spans 16 amino acids. The CDR3 region has the DNA TGTGCCAGCAGCTTAACGGAGCGGGAGGGGGGCGATGAGCAGTTCTTC. Its translation: CASSLTEREGGDEQFF.

This clonotype has more than one count but fewer than ten. The chain joins TRBV12-3 or TRBV12-4 to TRBJ1-1; D perhaps matches TRBD1 (6 bases). This CDR3 contains 13 residues. Trimming removed 8 bases at V and 6 bases at J, with 16 bases between. The CDR3 DNA is TGTGCCAGCGGGCTCACGGAGGGGGCTGAAGCTTTCTTT. This translates into CASGLTEGAEAFF.

CDR3 sequence reads: CASSRENDRGQSPLHF. CDR3 in DNA: TGCGCCAGCAGCCGGGAGAACGACAGGGGGCAATCACCCCTCCACTTT. V is TRBV4-1 and J is TRBJ1-6; TRBD1 matches at 10 bases. Trimming at V came to 4 bases and at J to 10 bases, leaving 10 bases not matched to a gene. This CDR3 region has 16 residues. CDR1 MGHRA and CDR2 YSYEKL come from the germline V gene.

The V gene is TRBV20-1, the J gene TRBJ1-4; D gene uncertain. CDR3 size: 13 residues. The germline CDR1 and CDR2 sequences are DFQATT and SNEGSKA (reference sequence). Trimming shortened V by 3 bases and J by 5 bases, and 10 bases separated the two germline ends. The DNA of the CDR3 is TGCAGTGCTAGTAATAGGGAAAATGAAAAACTGTTTTTT. Residues: CSASNRENEKLFF.

This rearrangement joins TRBV6-5 to TRBJ1-4; possible D gene TRBD1, 5 bases. The V end was cut by 8 bases, the J end by 5 bases, with 12 bases between. Germline V CDR1 and CDR2: MNHEY, SVGAGI. This CDR3 spans 13 amino acids. The CDR3, as DNA: TGTGCCAGCCCGGACCACAGGAATGAAAAACTGTTTTTT. Amino acids: CASPDHRNEKLFF.

The chain's CDR3 is CASSLTDSSRLAGELFF. The CDR3 DNA is TGTGCCAGCAGTTTAACAGACTCCTCAAGGTTAGCCGGGGAGCTGTTTTTT. The chain employs TRBV28 and TRBJ2-2; D is unresolved. The CDR3 extends over 17 amino acids. Looked up from germline, CDR1 is MDHEN and CDR2 is SYDVKM. Trimming took off 2 bases at V and 6 bases at J, with 19 bases between the two ends.

The V and J genes are TRBV6-2 or TRBV6-3 and TRBJ2-7; 10 bases agree with TRBD1. V was pared by 7 bases and J by 3 bases, with 6 bases of the junction left unmatched. The V gene's germline CDR1 is MNHEY and CDR2 SVGEGT. This CDR3 is 14 amino acids long. The CDR3 here is CASIRDRGLYEQYF. The CDR3 coding sequence is TGTGCCAGCATCCGCGACAGGGGGCTCTACGAGCAGTACTTC.

Only a few counts were recorded for this clonotype. As DNA, the CDR3 is TGTGCCAGCAGCCAAGGGACCGTCACTGAAGCTTTCTTT. Protein sequence: CASSQGTVTEAFF. The chain links TRBV7-9 to TRBJ1-1; D perhaps matches TRBD1 (5 bases). CDR3 length: 13 amino acids. V lost 5 bases to trimming and J lost 4 bases, with 11 bases between them. Germline assignment: CDR1 SEHNR and CDR2 FQNEAQ (reference sequence).

This clonotype has a handful of counts. DNA of the CDR3: TGTGCCAGCAGTGAAAGTATGGAAACTGAAGCTTTCTTT. It codes for CASSESMETEAFF. V is TRBV25-1 and J is TRBJ1-1, with D unclear. V was trimmed by 2 bases and J by 5 bases, leaving 9 bases between them. Looked up from germline, CDR1 is MGHDK and CDR2 is SYGVNS. The CDR3 is 13 amino acids.